The T cell receptor beta chain described here comes from a study of T-cell memory formation after mild COVID-19. Turning to this clonotype: Its antigen remains unidentified.

TCRdb redid the calling of the 5' RACE reads with MiXCR, one entry per CDR3 protein. The sample shows roughly 620,000 distinct CDR3 sequences, roughly 18% of them seen only once. Whole-study findings and limits: Later expanders leaned CD4+, whereas day 15 to 85 contracting clones were balanced CD4/CD8. Shrinking CD4+ clones were chiefly CM and EM; CD8+ ones were chiefly EMRA.

Source material: PBMCs or a T cell subset sorted from them (not recorded which). This receptor was identified in an adult woman who had mild COVID-19 (a few samples of this study predate the infection). Cell type and time point are not known.

CDR3 region: CASSAPGTYYNEQFF. CDR3 in DNA: TGTGCCAGCAGCGCTCCCGGGACTTATTACAATGAGCAGTTCTTC. The rearrangement joins TRBV2 to TRBJ2-1; possibly TRBD2 for D (6 bases). CDR1 SNHLY and CDR2 FYNNEI come from the germline V gene. Trimming cost V 6 bases and J 4 bases, with 16 bases left between them. The CDR3 spans 15 residues.